This T cell receptor beta chain was obtained from a study of T cell changes during pregnancy in multiple sclerosis. CDR3 length equals 15 residues. J lost 2 bases, V lost 6 bases, and 8 bases had no gene match. In germline, CDR1 is SGHTA, CDR2 FQGNSA. The data were produced by immunoSEQ multiplex PCR, yet TCRdb's version contains in-frame clones alone and is incomplete. The sample records about 67,000 clones, about 89% being singletons. Source: peripheral blood, taken in the first trimester of pregnancy. The TCR comes from a female donor with multiple sclerosis, enrolled in a pregnancy study. This chain connects TRBV7-2 to TRBJ2-3; TRBD1 agrees at 7 bases. CDR3 DNA sequence: TGTGCCAGCAGAATCCTGGGACAGACCACAGATACGCAGTATTTT. It encodes CASRILGQTTDTQYF.